This TCR beta chain is from a study of cytomegalovirus exposure and HLA in healthy donors (dated by TCRdb to 2015 to 2018). Describing the broader study: In an earlier analysis of roughly 590 of the donors, about 260 Gb of sequence data and roughly 100 million unique TCR beta sequences from 180 million or so T cells were reported. A handful of DR-DQ haplotypes were handled as single units for association and clustering because linkage in the cohort was strong. Donor age, sex, ethnicity and CMV serostatus were compiled alongside the repertoire data. Genome-wide SNP genotypes for about 65% of the roughly 700 donors were used in a later genetic analysis, which treated that subset as a discovery cohort. Among roughly 400 genotyped donors of the cohort, an average of around 240,000 unique TCR beta nucleotide sequences was sequenced per donor, of which about 18% were non-productive. To predict cytomegalovirus infection status, the study brought together high-throughput TCR immunosequencing, statistical association of individual TCRs with disease status, and machine learning. In the later analysis, no new phenotypic data were used to find candidate immune exposures; instead, reliance was placed on TCR beta sequences and their occurrence across donors. A separate validation cohort of roughly 120 different subjects was used in addition to the 666-subject first cohort. The study was designed to test whether signatures of past pathogen exposure could be identified by cataloging public T cell receptors. Roughly 300 gigabases of sequencing data and 70 million to 95 million unique TCR sequences made up an early release that covered under 750 HLA-typed donors. An earlier analysis of more than 450 of the donors used high-throughput TCR beta sequencing to judge whether each TCR beta V gene segment behaved as functional or pseudogenic. The study used immunosequencing to profile the T cell repertoires of 666 subjects and linked those repertoires to cytomegalovirus serostatus. Of the 300 to 400 genotyped donors, about 80% fell in the genetic ancestry cluster associated with self-reported Caucasian donors. All discovery cohort repertoires had been generated on a single sequencing platform. Both class I and class II loci were covered by HLA typing, at four-digit resolution. A later analysis re-examined previously published TCR beta repertoires from just over 650 donors and added high-resolution HLA genotyping to investigate patterns of TCR occurrence. The number of typed donors differed by locus: about 620-630 for A, B, C, DRB1 and DQB1; approximately 520 for DQA1; some 590 for DPA1; and around 470 for DPB1.

The cohort consisted of 670 or so healthy bone marrow donors. At the time of sampling, every cohort member was nominally healthy, though immune exposures that went unrecorded were likely present. The donor was CMV seronegative and belonged to the group of 352 seronegative cohort members. A peripheral blood sample was provided by each donor, and peripheral blood mononuclear cells were used for TCR beta sequencing. The Qiagen DNeasy Blood Extraction Kit was used to extract genomic DNA from the blood cell samples. A remark on this clone: Its specific antigen is unknown. The sample holds no much larger clone one base away, and base qualities are not on file.

What the work shows at the level of the full study, not this receptor alone: When HLA alleles, especially DR and DQ, strongly co-occurred, TCR associations were difficult to assign to individual alleles. A later genetic analysis reported fewer N-insertions in productive TCRs among donors in an Asian-associated ancestry cluster than the roughly 670-donor mean. Linkage disequilibrium might explain the correlated functional status among segregating V segments, but an unknown experimental factor could not be excluded. In a later analysis, TCR association rates were found to vary across HLA loci, with the most associated TCRs seen for DRB1 alleles and the fewest for HLA-C alleles. A few of the identified cytomegalovirus-associated TCR beta chains were confirmed in vitro to be specific for cytomegalovirus antigens. The only immune exposure information available for the cohort was CMV serostatus. In a later analysis, HLA-associated TCR beta chains were found to be more clonally expanded and to have lower generation probabilities than equally common non-associated chains. A further reported finding was that TCR beta sequences accurately predicted the HLA-A and HLA-B alleles for most subjects in the first cohort. The study listed over 150 TCR beta chains as associated with cytomegalovirus. In a later analysis, several top co-occurrence clusters were reported to appear linked to parvovirus B19, influenza, CMV and Epstein-Barr virus. In both the original and validation cohorts, the classifier was reported to diagnose cytomegalovirus status with high specificity and sensitivity. In a later genetic analysis, a missense DCLRE1C variant was associated with V-gene and J-gene trimming of TCR beta chains, and the association was replicated in an independent cohort. Broadly in line with IMGT annotations, most TCR beta V segments showed up in productive rearrangements about 87% or about 30% of the time in an earlier analysis of around 550 of the donors. A later analysis associated around 16,000 TCR beta sequences with specific HLA alleles at a false discovery rate of 0.05. HLA typing was unavailable for some donors at each locus, so association tests used only the typed subset. According to the authors, the approach could potentially be generalized to other disease states and immunological phenotypes. Presence/absence analyses assumed roughly uniform sequencing depth across donors, an assumption that may not hold. Across donors, most TCR sequences were observed very rarely, whereas some public TCRs were present in many individuals. The cohort was sequenced for TCR beta chains only, and without alpha or paired-chain data the features that could be detected were limited. A cluster of highly shared sequence variants was judged likely to be a technical artifact of the sequencing pipeline. Because counts were too low, some 17 rarely observed V segments, including chromosome 9 orphons, were excluded from the earlier analysis of 587 of the donors. A later analysis found that most CMV-associated TCR beta chains appeared HLA-restricted, with HLA associations seemingly driven largely by CMV exposure.

Receptor libraries were prepared by the immunoSEQ multiplex PCR assay. For the multiplex PCR, a mixture combining 60 forward primers for TCR Vbeta segments and 13 reverse primers for TCR Jbeta segments was used. The CDR3 region of rearranged TCR beta genes was amplified from genomic DNA by a multiplex PCR assay. The Illumina HiSeq System was used to sequence the amplified TCR beta libraries as 87-base-pair reads. In the paper's pipeline: A later analysis counted approximately 76 million unique TCR beta chains across the 666 repertoires, and around 9.9 million of these chains were shared by at least two donors. A nearest-neighbor algorithm error-corrected the raw reads and collapsed the reads into unique sequences, merging closely related sequences to remove PCR and sequencing errors. To assign V, D and J gene segments, CDR3 sequences were aligned to IMGT reference sequences. Each retained sequence needed at least a six-nucleotide match to both a V gene segment and a J gene segment. A rearrangement counted as productive if the CDR3 had no stop codons and remained in frame with V and J, and every other rearrangement counted as non-productive. Following IMGT convention, CDR3 was defined as the stretch from the second conserved V-encoded cysteine up to the conserved J-encoded phenylalanine. Sequences without an unambiguous match to a single V gene segment were excluded from the earlier analysis of 500 to 700 of the donors. In an earlier analysis of 587 of the donors, V segments were called functional above 56.7% productive rearrangements and were called segregating when the between-donor standard deviation exceeded 5%. A statistical classification framework was developed to diagnose cytomegalovirus status using the catalog of TCR beta chain sequences. In a later analysis, V and J genes were assigned by comparing TCR nucleotide sequences against IMGT/GENE-DB human TR gene sequences. Using the TCRdist pipeline, a later analysis assigned CDR3 sequences along with most-parsimonious VDJ recombination scenarios. In a later analysis, each TCR beta chain was defined by its CDR3 amino acid sequence together with its V-gene family, and reads without a unique V-gene family were excluded. A later analysis removed 500 to 650 highly shared, low-generation-probability nucleotide sequences to deal with suspected cross-contamination and a sequencing artifact. In a later analysis, a clonal expansion index was calculated for each public chain from normalized within-repertoire ranks of inferred template counts. A later analysis computed generation probabilities with a VDJ recombination model fitted to out-of-frame rearrangements, and checked the results against IGoR. Hypergeometric tests were used in a later analysis to score TCR-TCR, TCR-HLA and TCR-CMV co-occurrence, with a repertoire-size bias correction applied to the TCR pairs. In a later analysis, false discovery rates were estimated by permuting HLA or CMV assignments 20 times. In a later analysis, co-occurring TCRs were grouped using DBSCAN, and TCRdist sequence similarity was added for clustering within HLA-allele-positive subsets. For co-occurrence clustering, repertoires with fewer than 30,000 or more than 120,000 public chains were excluded, along with five repertoires with anomalous nucleotide sharing. The table was pulled from immuneACCESS by TCRdb, which kept in-frame rearrangements only. Such tables lose some clones; where checked, under half of the loss comes from unresolved V genes, and the rest has no known cause. Clone size and the V and J calls come from that table; the DNA yielded D and trimming. This sample comprises around 220,000 clones, 70% to 80% of them detected only once. Of the sample, less than 20% is held by the ten largest clones.

Sample: PBMCs. This clonotype was obtained from a man aged 35-49 years in good health and CMV-seronegative.

The CDR3 reads CAWGQGYEQYF. Read as DNA, the sequence is TGTGCCTGGGGACAGGGGTACGAGCAGTACTTC. The V and J segments used are TRBV30 and TRBJ2-7; 9 bases in between match TRBD1. Reading the germline V gene (reference sequence) gives CDR1 GTSNPN and CDR2 SVGIG. V is cut back by 5 bases and J by 4 bases, with 0 bases in the junction unmatched. The CDR3 covers 11 residues, taking in both the cysteine and the phenylalanine. The retained sequence is limited to the CDR3, 33 bases, with the frame set at the first base.